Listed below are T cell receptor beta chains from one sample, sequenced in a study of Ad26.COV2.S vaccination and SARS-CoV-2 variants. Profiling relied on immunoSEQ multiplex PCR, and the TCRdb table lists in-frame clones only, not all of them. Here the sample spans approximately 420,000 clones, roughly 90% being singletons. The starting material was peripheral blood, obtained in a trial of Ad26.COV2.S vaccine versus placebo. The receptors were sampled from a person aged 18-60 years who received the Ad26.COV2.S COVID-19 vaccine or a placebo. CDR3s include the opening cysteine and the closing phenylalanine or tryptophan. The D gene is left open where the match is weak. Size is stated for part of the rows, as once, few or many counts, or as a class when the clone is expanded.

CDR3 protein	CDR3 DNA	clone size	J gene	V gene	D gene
CASSGYGYGYTF	TGTGCCAGCAGCGGTTACGGCTATGGCTACACCTTC	few	TRBJ1-2	TRBV6-5	.
CASSPVAGGSTDTQYF	TGTGCCAGCAGTCCGGTAGCGGGGGGGAGCACAGATACGCAGTATTTT	.	TRBJ2-3	TRBV7-3	TRBD2
CSVGMNTEAFF	TGCAGCGTTGGGATGAACACTGAAGCTTTCTTT	.	TRBJ1-1	TRBV29-1	.
CASSFLRGWNTEAFF	TGTGCCAGCAGTTTTCTCAGGGGCTGGAACACTGAAGCTTTCTTT	.	TRBJ1-1	TRBV28	.
CASSLGLGPYEQYF	TGCGCCAGCAGCCTGGGACTAGGACCCTACGAGCAGTACTTC	.	TRBJ2-7	TRBV4-1	TRBD2
CASSLGQVYGYTF	TGCGCCAGCAGCTTGGGACAGGTCTATGGCTACACCTTC	.	TRBJ1-2	TRBV5-1	.
CASSPSPGTSETREQFF	TGCGCCAGCAGCCCATCCCCGGGGACTAGTGAGACAAGGGAGCAGTTCTTC	.	TRBJ2-1	TRBV5-1	TRBD2
CSVITSPWSYTF	TGCAGCGTTATAACGTCTCCTTGGAGCTACACCTTC	.	TRBJ1-2	TRBV29-1	.
CASSDGTRYGYTF	TGTGCCAGCTCAGATGGGACGCGTTATGGCTACACCTTC	.	TRBJ1-2	TRBV18	.
CASSLQGARTDTQYF	TGTGCCAGCAGCCTCCAGGGGGCGAGGACAGATACGCAGTATTTT	.	TRBJ2-3	TRBV5-5	TRBD1
CASSLWGSNQPQHF	TGTGCCAGCAGTTTGTGGGGTAGCAATCAGCCCCAGCATTTT	.	TRBJ1-5	TRBV28	.
CASSLAGRNIQYF	TGTGCCAGCAGCTTGGCGGGTCGAAACATTCAGTACTTC	.	TRBJ2-4	TRBV7-9	.
CASSIDIGTAYEQYF	TGTGCCAGTAGTATAGATATTGGGACAGCCTACGAGCAGTACTTC	.	TRBJ2-7	TRBV19	TRBD1
CASSQDGGAPDQPQHF	TGCGCCAGCAGCCAAGATGGGGGGGCCCCGGATCAGCCCCAGCATTTT	.	TRBJ1-5	TRBV4-1	.
CASSLAGVDGEAFF	TGCGCCAGCAGCTTGGCGGGGGTTGACGGTGAAGCTTTCTTT	.	TRBJ1-1	TRBV5-1	.
CASSWAGTSGTDTQYF	TGTGCCAGCAGCTGGGCAGGGACTAGCGGCACAGATACGCAGTATTTT	.	TRBJ2-3	TRBV7-6	TRBD2
CASSSNGYGNTGELFF	TGTGCCAGCAGCTCTAACGGGTATGGGAACACCGGGGAGCTGTTTTTT	.	TRBJ2-2	TRBV7-2	.
CASSFMSNTGELFF	TGTGCCAGCAGTTTCATGTCTAACACCGGGGAGCTGTTTTTT	.	TRBJ2-2	TRBV28	.
CASSIDPRGEQYF	TGTGCCAGTAGTATAGATCCTCGGGGCGAGCAGTACTTC	.	TRBJ2-7	TRBV19	.
CSVSRGTGNTIYF	TGCAGCGTCTCCAGGGGAACCGGAAACACCATATATTTT	.	TRBJ1-3	TRBV29-1	.
CSARQGWEQYF	TGCAGTGCTAGACAGGGCTGGGAGCAGTACTTC	.	TRBJ2-7	TRBV20-1	.
CASSLAYKGRGEKLFF	TGTGCCAGCAGCTTAGCGTATAAGGGCCGGGGTGAAAAACTGTTTTTT	many	TRBJ1-4	TRBV7-9	.